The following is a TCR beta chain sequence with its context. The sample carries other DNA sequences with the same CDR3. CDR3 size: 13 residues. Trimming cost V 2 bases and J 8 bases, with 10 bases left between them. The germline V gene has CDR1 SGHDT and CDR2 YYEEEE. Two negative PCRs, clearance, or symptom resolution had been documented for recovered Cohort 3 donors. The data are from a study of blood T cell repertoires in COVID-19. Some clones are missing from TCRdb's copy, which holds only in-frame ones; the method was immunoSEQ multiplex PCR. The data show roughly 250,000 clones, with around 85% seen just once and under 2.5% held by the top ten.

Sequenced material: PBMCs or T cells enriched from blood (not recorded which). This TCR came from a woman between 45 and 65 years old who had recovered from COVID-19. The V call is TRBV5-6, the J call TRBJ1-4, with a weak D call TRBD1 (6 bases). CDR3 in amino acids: CASSLPTGEKLFF. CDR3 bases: TGTGCCAGCAGCTTACCTACAGGGGAAAAACTGTTTTTT.